This T cell receptor beta chain was sequenced during a study of T cell responses to AZD1222 COVID-19 vaccine. At the level of the study: Second-dose intervals near 4 or 12 weeks were combined. Study-wide results and limits: Donors were largely white British and mainly female; clonal diversity was possibly underestimated. Mapped onto spike, vaccine-associated CD4 TCRs spanned it and were dominant at 160-218 and 743-854.

Here immunoSEQ multiplex PCR was the method, and the copy in TCRdb shows in-frame clones only, minus some. The sample has more than 85,000 clones, around nine tenths seen once. V lost 5 bases and J lost 1; bases outside the gene matches: 3. CDR3 length: 14 residues. Germline CDR1 SGHTA, CDR2 FQGTGA. Turning to this clone: The antigen is not known.

V gene TRBV7-3 combines with J gene TRBJ2-3; 7 positions agree with TRBD1. The sequence was obtained from an adult in good health. The source was peripheral blood, collected on day 0 of AZD1222 vaccination. CDR3 residues: CASSLDRGTDTQYF. The CDR3 DNA follows: TGTGCCAGCAGCCTTGACAGGGGCACAGATACGCAGTATTTT. Filled out from reference TRBV7-3 and TRBJ2-3, the complete variable domain reads GAGVSQTPSNKVTEKGKYVELRCDPISGHTALYWYRQSLGQGPEFLIYFQGTGAADDSGLPNDRFFAVRPEGSVSTLKIQRTERGDSAVYLCASSLDRGTDTQYFGPGTRLTVL.